This T cell receptor (beta chain) emerged from a study of OX40 agonist ivuxolimab in advanced cancers. For the study in its entirety: Ivuxolimab, which targeted the costimulatory receptor OX40 (CD134), was an agonistic, fully human IgG2 monoclonal antibody. Intravenous ivuxolimab was administered to patients every 2 weeks at six dose levels: 0.01, 0.1, 0.3, 1.5, 3 and 10 mg/kg. Of the roughly 54 dose-escalation patients, hepatocellular carcinoma was present in approximately 20, melanoma in roughly 15, renal cell carcinoma in 9 and head and neck cancer in 9. In the dose-escalation cohort, around four fifths of patients were male, and the mean age was 60 years with a range of about 20 to 80. Patients were allowed to have had prior anti-PD-1, anti-PD-L1 or anti-CTLA-4 therapy, and approximately 40% of the dose-escalation patients had been treated with checkpoint inhibitors. Three dose-escalation patients achieved partial responses, one with hepatocellular carcinoma and two with cutaneous melanoma. The purpose of peripheral TCRbeta sequencing was to test whether ivuxolimab changed TCR sequence diversity and led to clonal T-cell expansion. The paper describes the monotherapy dose-escalation part (N ≈ 51 patients) of the phase I trial of ivuxolimab. What the study reported, not specific to this receptor: On average, CD8+ T cells showed more expanded clones than CD4+ T cells after ivuxolimab. In the 0.1-3.0 mg/kg groups, partial responders were among the patients with the lowest normalized peripheral clonal expansion, particularly in CD8+ T cells. The antigen specificity of the peripheral T cells that underwent clonal expansion was not determined. Low levels of normalized T-cell clonal expansion were also seen in some nonresponding patients. At doses of 0.1 to 3.0 mg/kg, clonal expansion of both CD4+ and CD8+ T cells in blood was seen between baseline and week 6.

Genomic DNA was isolated from the sorted cells so that the TCRbeta CDR3 region could be sequenced. The immunoSEQ Assay was used to sequence the TCRbeta CDR3 regions. TCRdb took this table from immuneACCESS and kept in-frame rearrangements with V and J called. Such tables lack part of the clones; where checked against another copy, unresolved V genes explain under half of the gap, and the rest is unexplained. For this sample the table gives fewer than 45,000 clones, of which approximately 90% were detected only once. The top ten constitute around 40% of the sample. Regarding this clone: Its antigen specificity is not known. There are no base qualities to consult, and no much larger clone falls within one base.

The CDR3 has 12 amino acids, counting the end cysteine and phenylalanine. Only CDR3 DNA remains: 36 bases, in frame from the first base. The V end gives up 5 bases and the J end 8 bases, leaving 4 bases in the junction not matched to a gene. CDR1 is given as SGHNT and CDR2 as YENEEA, both from the germline V gene. Patients with a history of autoimmune disease or receiving systemic immunosuppression were excluded from the trial. Peripheral blood for TCR sequencing was collected from all dose cohorts at baseline, on cycle 4 day 1, and on cycle 7 day 1. Samples were obtained from an open-label, multicenter, first-in-human phase I dose-escalation trial of ivuxolimab. Adults with locally advanced or metastatic melanoma, renal cell carcinoma, hepatocellular carcinoma or head and neck squamous cell carcinoma were enrolled in the trial. Before TCR sequencing, CD4+ T cells and CD8+ T cells were sorted from peripheral blood as separate populations.

The receptor's source is an adult with an advanced solid tumor such as melanoma, head and neck, liver or kidney cancer. The material sequenced was CD4+ or CD8+ T cells sorted from blood, taken in a trial of the OX40 agonist ivuxolimab. The chain employs TRBV11-3 and TRBJ1-1, with 8 central nucleotides matching TRBD1. The CDR3 amino acid sequence is: CASSQDRAEAFF. At the DNA level, the sequence is TGTGCCAGCAGCCAGGACAGGGCAGAAGCTTTCTTT.